The sequence of this T cell receptor (beta chain) was determined in a study of T cell responses to AZD1222 COVID-19 vaccine (dated by TCRdb to the early 2020s). Regarding the research as a whole: AZD1222 recipients with second doses at about 4 weeks or about 12 weeks were pooled, because spike-specific TCR depth and breadth did not differ between schedules. A total of 230 to 250 trial participants underwent TCR sequencing, of whom approximately 210 received two doses of AZD1222 and some 25 received two doses of the MenACWY control vaccine. Trial participants were enrolled by age into subgroups of 18-55, 56-69 and 70-plus years, and around 140, 26 and 57 TCR-sequenced participants, respectively, were included in these subgroups. Points the paper makes about the study in general: No day 14 peak-response samples were available, so repertoires were characterized only after the peak T cell response. In the small 56-69-year group, the increase in depth fell short of significance, most likely because of low power. Conclusions about previously exposed vaccinees were limited because only six AZD1222 recipients were SARS-CoV-2 seropositive at baseline. After two AZD1222 doses, both the breadth and the depth of spike-specific TCRs were significantly higher than at day 0 and than in MenACWY recipients. Participants were mostly white British, with more females than males. The authors suggested clonal diversity may have been underestimated. Reportedly, almost half of the unique spike-specific TCRs recognized epitopes lying outside the regions that are mutated in the B.1.351 and B.1.1.7 variants. The whole spike protein was spanned by vaccine-associated CD4 TCRs, and dominant responses were seen in regions 160-218 and 743-854.

The CDR3 regions of human TCRbeta chains were analyzed by immunosequencing. The study's own analysis went as follows. TCRs in the repertoires were compared against a reference library of SARS-CoV-2-specific TCRs that had been generated with the MIRA antigen-specificity platform. Breadth was defined as the fraction of unique TCRs that were SARS-CoV-2-associated. Depth was defined as the fraction of total T cells that were SARS-CoV-2-associated. Each spike-specific TCR was assigned to its reactive spike region and to a CD4 or CD8 class using the MIRA data. Log10-transformed breadth and depth values were compared by one-way ANOVA with Sidak's multiple comparisons tests. TCRdb holds this immuneACCESS table with in-frame rearrangements only. Some clones are missing; in checked studies, unresolved V genes explain under half, and the rest has no known cause. The V and J calls and clone size come from that table; D and trimming were worked out from the DNA. This sample lists 170,000 or so clones; around nine tenths were detected once. Roughly 3.1% of the sample is held by the ten biggest clonotypes.

Points on this clone: What this receptor recognizes is not known. No clone much larger than this one lies a single base away; base qualities are absent.

Explained via the paper, the time point label denotes: baseline before first vaccination. Vaccinee samples came from UK trials COV001 and COV002, including a single-blind randomized controlled phase 2/3 trial of AZD1222 (ChAdOx1 nCoV-19) in healthy adults. For TCRbeta chain sequencing, PBMC samples were collected from trial participants at day 0 and at day 28 after the second dose. The starting material was peripheral blood, obtained on day 0 of AZD1222 vaccination. This TCR derives from an adult in good health.

The CDR3 loop reads CASSKEGGQETQYF. The DNA sequence follows: TGTGCCAGCAGCAAAGAAGGGGGCCAAGAGACCCAGTACTTC. This receptor chain uses TRBV21-1 and TRBJ2-5; TRBD1, as called in the table, went unchecked against the DNA. TRBV21-1 is reported as a pseudogene. From the cysteine through the phenylalanine, the CDR3 covers 14 amino acids. Solely the CDR3 DNA is kept, with 42 bases framed from the first base.